This T cell receptor beta chain was found in a study of blood T cells in healthy people across ages. Findings and caveats of the study: Calculation of diversity from one million T cells yielded estimates considered to be underestimates. Across the age range, TCR beta diversity per million T cells fell in a roughly linear way.

J was trimmed by 0 bases and V by 3 bases; bases with no gene match: 6. There are 17 residues in the CDR3. Germline loops: CDR1 SGDLS, CDR2 YYNGEE. This clonotype has ten or more counts. As yet, its antigen is unknown. Primers used in a second PCR of roughly 7 to 12 cycles were a sample-barcoded 5' primer and a J-beta primer mix. TCRdb used MiXCR to reprocess the 5' RACE reads, holding one entry per CDR3 protein. Of 650,000 to 700,000 distinct CDR3 sequences listed, approximately 30% are singletons. The material sequenced was blood. This sequence was found in an elderly woman in good health. The J gene is TRBJ2-6, the V gene TRBV9, with 7 bases identical to TRBD1. The CDR3 coding sequence is TGTGCCAGCAGCGCTGGGACAGCCGTCTCTGGGGCCAACGTCCTGACTTTC. It is translated as CASSAGTAVSGANVLTF.